The entry below describes one TCR beta chain. The entry originates in a study of blood T cell repertoires in COVID-19. Study context: Material from acute and convalescent COVID-19 was sourced from the United States, Italy and Spain.

The germline CDR1 and CDR2 sequences are MNHEY and SMNVEV (reference sequence). The CDR3 extends over 14 amino acids. V shed 4 bases, J shed 11 bases, and the junction held 8 bases outside the gene matches. The method was immunoSEQ multiplex PCR; TCRdb's version includes in-frame clones alone and lacks a portion of them. The sample has 150,000 to 200,000 clones; around 84% are singletons. The TCR sequence derives from a human donor with acute or convalescent COVID-19. The donor label of this sample is uncertain. Sample: peripheral blood. The genes are TRBV27 and TRBJ1-6; TRBD1 aligns across 7 bases. CDR3 loop: CASSSTGTITPLHF. For the CDR3, the DNA is TGTGCCAGCAGTTCGACAGGGACAATTACACCCCTCCACTTT.